This T cell receptor beta chain was observed in a study of blood T cell repertoires in COVID-19. Study context: PBMCs, B-cell-depleted T cells, or T cells were the source of the cDNA or gDNA that made up the material.

As handled by the study authors: Researchers report that nucleated cell counts were estimated from reference gene primer amplification. The data were produced by immunoSEQ multiplex PCR, yet TCRdb's version contains in-frame clones alone and is incomplete. V and J calls and clone size are those listed in that table; D and trimming were worked out from the DNA. The table records more than 350,000 clones, around nine tenths of them present only once. This CDR3 has 17 amino acids. The J segment lost 6 bases and the V segment lost 4 bases, leaving 12 bases of the junction unmatched. Germline loops: CDR1 LNHDA, CDR2 SQIVND (reference sequence). The study assigned cohorts using participant-reported clinical history.

V usage is TRBV19 and J usage is TRBJ2-2; 9 bases are shared with TRBD1. The origin of this receptor is a woman in her forties or fifties who had recovered from COVID-19. Material for sequencing was PBMCs or T cells enriched from blood (not recorded which). The CDR3 DNA follows: TGTGCCAGTAGTACCCGGACAGGGGTTGGCTTCTCCGGGGAGCTGTTTTTT. It translates to CASSTRTGVGFSGELFF.